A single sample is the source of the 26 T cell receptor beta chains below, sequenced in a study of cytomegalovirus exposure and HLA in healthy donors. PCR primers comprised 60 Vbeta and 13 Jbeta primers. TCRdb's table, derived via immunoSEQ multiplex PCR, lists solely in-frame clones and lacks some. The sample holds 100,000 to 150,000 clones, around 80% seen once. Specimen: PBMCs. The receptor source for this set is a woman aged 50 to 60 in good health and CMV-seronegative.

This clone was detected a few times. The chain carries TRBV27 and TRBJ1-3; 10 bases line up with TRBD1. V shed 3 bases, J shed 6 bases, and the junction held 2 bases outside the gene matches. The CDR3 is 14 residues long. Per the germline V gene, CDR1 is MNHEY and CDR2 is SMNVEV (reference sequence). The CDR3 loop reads CASSFDRGQNTIYF. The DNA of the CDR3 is TGTGCCAGCAGTTTTGACAGGGGGCAAAACACCATATATTTT.

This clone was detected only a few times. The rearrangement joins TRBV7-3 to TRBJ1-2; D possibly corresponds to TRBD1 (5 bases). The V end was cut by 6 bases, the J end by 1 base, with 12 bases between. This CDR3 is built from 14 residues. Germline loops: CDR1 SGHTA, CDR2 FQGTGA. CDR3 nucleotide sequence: TGTGCCAGCAGTTGGGGCAGTAATAACTATGGCTACACCTTC. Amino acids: CASSWGSNNYGYTF.

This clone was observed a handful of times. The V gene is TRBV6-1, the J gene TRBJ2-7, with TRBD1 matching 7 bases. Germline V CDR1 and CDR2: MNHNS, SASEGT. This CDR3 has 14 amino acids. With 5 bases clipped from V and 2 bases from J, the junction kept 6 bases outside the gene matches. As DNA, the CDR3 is TGTGCCAGCAGTAGGGGGACAGAAGCCTACGAGCAGTACGTC. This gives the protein CASSRGTEAYEQYV.

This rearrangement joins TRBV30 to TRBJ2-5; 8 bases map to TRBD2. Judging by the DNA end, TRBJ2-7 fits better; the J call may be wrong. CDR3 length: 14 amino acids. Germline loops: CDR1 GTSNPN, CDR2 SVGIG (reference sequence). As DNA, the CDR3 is TGTGCCTGGAACTACGGGACTAGTGGGTACGAGCAGTACTTC. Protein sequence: CAWNYGTSGYEQYF.

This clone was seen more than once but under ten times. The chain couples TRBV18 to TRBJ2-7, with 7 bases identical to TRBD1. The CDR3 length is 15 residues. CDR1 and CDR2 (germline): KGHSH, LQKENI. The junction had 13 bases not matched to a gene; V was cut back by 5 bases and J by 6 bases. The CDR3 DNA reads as TGTGCCAGCTCATCTCGACAGGGCGTGGTAGGCGAGCAGTACTTC. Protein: CASSSRQGVVGEQYF. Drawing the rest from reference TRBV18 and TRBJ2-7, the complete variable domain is NAGVMQNPRHLVRRRGQEARLRCSPMKGHSHVYWYRQLPEEGLKFMVYLQKENIIDESGMPKERFSAEFPKEGPSILRIQQVVRGDSAAYFCASSSRQGVVGEQYFGPGTRLTVT.

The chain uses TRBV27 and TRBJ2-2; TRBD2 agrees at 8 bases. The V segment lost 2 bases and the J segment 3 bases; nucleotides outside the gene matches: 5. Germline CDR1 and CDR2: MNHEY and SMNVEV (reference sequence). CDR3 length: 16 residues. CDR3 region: CASSLRVRGDTGELFF. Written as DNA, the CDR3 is TGTGCCAGCAGTTTAAGGGTGCGGGGGGACACCGGGGAGCTGTTTTTT.

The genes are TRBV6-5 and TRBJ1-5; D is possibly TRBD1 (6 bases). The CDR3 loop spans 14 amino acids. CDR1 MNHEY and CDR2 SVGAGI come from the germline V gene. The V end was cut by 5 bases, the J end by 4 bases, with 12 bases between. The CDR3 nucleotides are TGTGCCAGCAGTAGGGGGTCCCAAAATCAGCCCCAGCATTTT. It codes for CASSRGSQNQPQHF.

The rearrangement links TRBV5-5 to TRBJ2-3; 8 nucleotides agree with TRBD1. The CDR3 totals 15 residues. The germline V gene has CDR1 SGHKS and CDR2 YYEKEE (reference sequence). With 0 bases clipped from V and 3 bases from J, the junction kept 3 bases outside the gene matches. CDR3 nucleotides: TGTGCCAGCAGCTTGGGGACAGGGAGAACAGATACGCAGTATTTT. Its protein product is CASSLGTGRTDTQYF.

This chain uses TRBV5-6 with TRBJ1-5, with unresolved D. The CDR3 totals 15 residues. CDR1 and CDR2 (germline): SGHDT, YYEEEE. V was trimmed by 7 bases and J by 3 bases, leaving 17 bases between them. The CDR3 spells CASDYGRLFNQPQHF. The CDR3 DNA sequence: TGTGCCAGCGACTATGGACGGCTCTTCAATCAGCCCCAGCATTTT. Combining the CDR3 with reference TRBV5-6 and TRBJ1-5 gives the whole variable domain DAGVTQSPTHLIKTRGQQVTLRCSPKSGHDTVSWYQQALGQGPQFIFQYYEEEERQRGNFPDRFSGHQFPNYSSELNVNALLLGDSALYLCASDYGRLFNQPQHFGDGTRLSIL.

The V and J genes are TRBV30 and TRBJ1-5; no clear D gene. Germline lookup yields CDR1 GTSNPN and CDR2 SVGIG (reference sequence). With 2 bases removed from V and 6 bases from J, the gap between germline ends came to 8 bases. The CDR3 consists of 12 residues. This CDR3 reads CAWSPAGQPQHF. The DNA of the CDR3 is TGTGCCTGGAGTCCAGCGGGTCAGCCCCAGCATTTT.

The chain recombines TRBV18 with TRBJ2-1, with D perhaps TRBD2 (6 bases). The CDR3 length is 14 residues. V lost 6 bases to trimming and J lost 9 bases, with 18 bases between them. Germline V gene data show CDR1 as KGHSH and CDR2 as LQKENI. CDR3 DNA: TGTGCCAGCTCGCCCACGACTAGTAGGGCTGAGCAGTTCTTC. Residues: CASSPTTSRAEQFF.

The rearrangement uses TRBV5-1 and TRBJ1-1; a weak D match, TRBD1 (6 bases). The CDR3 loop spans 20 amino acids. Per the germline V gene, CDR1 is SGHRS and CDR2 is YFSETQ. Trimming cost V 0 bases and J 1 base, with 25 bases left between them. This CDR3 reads CASSLDSSGQHPDRNTEAFF. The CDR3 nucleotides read TGCGCCAGCAGCTTGGACTCCTCAGGACAGCATCCCGACAGGAACACTGAAGCTTTCTTT.

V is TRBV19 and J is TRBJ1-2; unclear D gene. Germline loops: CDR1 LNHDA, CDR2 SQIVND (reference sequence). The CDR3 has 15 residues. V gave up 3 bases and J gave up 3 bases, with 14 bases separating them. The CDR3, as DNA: TGTGCCAGTAGTATCCTGACTACTCAATACTATGGCTACACCTTC. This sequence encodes CASSILTTQYYGYTF.

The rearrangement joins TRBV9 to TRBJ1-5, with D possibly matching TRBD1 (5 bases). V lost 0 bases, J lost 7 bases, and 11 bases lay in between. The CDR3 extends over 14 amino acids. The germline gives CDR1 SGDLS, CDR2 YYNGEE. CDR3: CASSVAGYGQPQHF. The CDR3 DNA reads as TGTGCCAGCAGCGTAGCAGGGTACGGACAGCCCCAGCATTTT. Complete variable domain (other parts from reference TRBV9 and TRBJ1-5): DSGVTQTPKHLITATGQRVTLRCSPRSGDLSVYWYQQSLDQGLQFLIQYYNGEERAKGNILERFSAQQFPDLHSELNLSSLELGDSALYFCASSVAGYGQPQHFGDGTRLSIL.

CDR3 sequence reads: CASSLAGDTQYF. In nucleotides, the CDR3 is TGCGCCAGCAGCCTAGCGGGAGATACGCAGTATTTT. The rearrangement joins TRBV4-1 to TRBJ2-3; 7 bases align to TRBD2. With 4 bases clipped from V and 5 bases from J, the junction kept 0 bases outside the gene matches. Germline assignment: CDR1 MGHRA and CDR2 YSYEKL. CDR3 length equals 12 residues.

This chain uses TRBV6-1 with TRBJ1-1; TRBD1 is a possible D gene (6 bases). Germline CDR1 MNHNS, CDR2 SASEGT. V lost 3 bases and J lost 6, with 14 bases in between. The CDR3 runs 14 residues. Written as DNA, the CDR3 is TGTGCCAGCAGTGACATAGCCCACAGGGCTGAAGCTTTCTTT. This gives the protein CASSDIAHRAEAFF.

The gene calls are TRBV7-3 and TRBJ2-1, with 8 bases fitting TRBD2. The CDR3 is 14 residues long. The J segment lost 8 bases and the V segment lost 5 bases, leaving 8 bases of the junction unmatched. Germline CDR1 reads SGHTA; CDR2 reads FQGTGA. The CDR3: CASSTREGGYEQFF. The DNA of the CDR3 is TGTGCCAGCAGCACCCGGGAGGGTGGGTATGAGCAGTTCTTC.

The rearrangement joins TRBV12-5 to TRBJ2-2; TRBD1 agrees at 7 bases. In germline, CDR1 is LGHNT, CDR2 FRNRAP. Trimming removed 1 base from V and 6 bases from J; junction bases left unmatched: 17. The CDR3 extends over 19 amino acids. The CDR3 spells CASGLETSGTVSFAGELFF. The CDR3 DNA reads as TGTGCTAGTGGTTTGGAGACCTCCGGGACAGTATCGTTCGCCGGGGAGCTGTTTTTT.

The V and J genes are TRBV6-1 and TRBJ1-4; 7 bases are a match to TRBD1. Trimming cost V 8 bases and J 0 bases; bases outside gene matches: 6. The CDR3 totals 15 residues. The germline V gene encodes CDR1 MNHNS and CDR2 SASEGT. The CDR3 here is CASRRTGATNEKLFF. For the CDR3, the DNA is TGTGCCAGCCGTAGGACAGGAGCAACTAATGAAAAACTGTTTTTT.

The CDR3 sequence is CASSPYGTGYEQYF. The CDR3 DNA sequence: TGTGCCAGCTCACCGTACGGAACGGGCTACGAGCAGTACTTC. J is TRBJ2-7 and V is TRBV18, with D unresolved. This CDR3 has 14 amino acids. The germline CDR1 and CDR2 sequences are KGHSH and LQKENI. Trimming left V 3 bases short and J 3 bases short, with 12 bases between.

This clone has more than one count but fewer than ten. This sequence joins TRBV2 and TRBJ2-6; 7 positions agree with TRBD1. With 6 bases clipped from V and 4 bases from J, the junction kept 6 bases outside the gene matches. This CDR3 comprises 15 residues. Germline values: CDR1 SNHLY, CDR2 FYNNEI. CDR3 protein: CASRDRVSGANVLTF. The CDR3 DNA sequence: TGTGCCAGCAGAGACAGGGTTTCGGGGGCCAACGTCCTGACTTTC.

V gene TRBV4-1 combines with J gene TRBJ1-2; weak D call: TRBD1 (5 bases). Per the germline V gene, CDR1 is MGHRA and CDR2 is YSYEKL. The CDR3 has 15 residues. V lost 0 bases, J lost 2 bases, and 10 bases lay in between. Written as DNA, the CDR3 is TGCGCCAGCAGCCAAGATCCGGGGGGGAACTATGGCTACACCTTC. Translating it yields CASSQDPGGNYGYTF.

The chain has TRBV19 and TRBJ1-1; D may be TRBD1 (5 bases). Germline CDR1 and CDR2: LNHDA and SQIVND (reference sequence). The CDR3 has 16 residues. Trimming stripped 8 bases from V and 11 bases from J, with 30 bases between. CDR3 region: CASGEPAGPSPRKAFF. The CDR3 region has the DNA TGTGCCAGTGGGGAACCGGCGGGACCAAGTCCCCGTAAGGCTTTCTTT.

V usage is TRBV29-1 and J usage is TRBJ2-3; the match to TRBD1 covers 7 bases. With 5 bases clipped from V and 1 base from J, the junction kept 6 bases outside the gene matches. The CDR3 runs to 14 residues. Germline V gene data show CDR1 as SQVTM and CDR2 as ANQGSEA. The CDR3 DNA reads TGCAGCGTTATACAGGGGATCGGCACAGATACGCAGTATTTT. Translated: CSVIQGIGTDTQYF.

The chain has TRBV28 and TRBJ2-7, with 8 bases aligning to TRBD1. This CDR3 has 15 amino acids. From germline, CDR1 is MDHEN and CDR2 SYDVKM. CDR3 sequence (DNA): TGTGCCAGCAGTTTATCAGGGGGCTTAGACTACGAGCAGTGCGTC. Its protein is CASSLSGGLDYEQCV.

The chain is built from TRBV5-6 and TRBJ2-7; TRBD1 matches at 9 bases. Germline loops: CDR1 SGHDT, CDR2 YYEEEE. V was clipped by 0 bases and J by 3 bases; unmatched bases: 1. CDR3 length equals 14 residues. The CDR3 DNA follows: TGTGCCAGCAGCTTGGGACAGGGGGTCTACGAGCAGTACGTC. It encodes CASSLGQGVYEQYV.